Sequencing of this TCR beta chain was carried out in a study of shared clonotypes between healthy human individuals. Overall study: Sampling drew on donors who were a couple of women and a few men aged 18 to 49.

The length of the CDR3 is 17 residues. With 1 base clipped from V and 4 bases from J, the junction kept 11 bases outside the gene matches. From germline, CDR1 is MGHRA and CDR2 YSYEKL. The study, taken as a whole, reports: Blood was the sole source, and tissue repertoires probably differ.

In the authors' workflow: Junction-only immunoSEQ data arrived without quality scores, meaning filtering differed. Generated by immunoSEQ multiplex PCR, the TCRdb table keeps only in-frame clones and is missing some. That table gives V, J and clone size, and the DNA gave D and trimming. The sample has about 510,000 clones, approximately 79% seen once. As for this clone: Its antigen remains unidentified.

The chain employs TRBV4-1 and TRBJ2-3; TRBD2 matches 7 bases. The clonotype comes from a woman aged 40 to 49 in good health. Some clones in this sample may be carry-over from other donors' samples. Sequencing was done on a sample of PBMCs. This CDR3 reads CASSQGVGAGTSDTQYF. The CDR3 coding sequence is TGCGCCAGCAGCCAAGGGGTGGGAGCGGGAACGTCAGATACGCAGTATTTT.